This T cell receptor beta chain emerged from a study of metastatic and nonmetastatic thyroid tumors. No patient received treatment before thyroid surgery. In the original processing: CDR3 was compared across clinicopathological groups, and the resulting differences were used to build a distant-metastasis classifier for papillary thyroid cancer. TCRdb re-clonotyped the PCR reads via MiXCR. The V and J calls here are based on TCRdb, not the publication. Here the sample spans over 25,000 clones, approximately 15% being singletons. This clone was found many times. Its target is unknown. Study outcomes and limitations: Within blood and tumor, benign nodules reportedly had significantly lower TCR beta diversity than malignant thyroid tumors did.

The CDR3 is 14 residues long. The junction had 3 bases not matched to a gene; V was cut back by 6 bases and J by 3 bases. Germline loops: CDR1 MNHNS, CDR2 SASEGT. The clonotype was recovered from a female donor with papillary thyroid cancer or a benign thyroid nodule (not recorded which). Some clones in this sample may be carry-over from other donors' samples. Sequencing was carried out using blood. The chain combines TRBV6-1 with TRBJ1-4; 8 nucleotides agree with TRBD1. CDR3 nucleotide sequence: TGTGCCAGCAGACTACAGGGGGCTAATGAAAAACTGTTTTTT. Translation: CASRLQGANEKLFF.